This entry describes one T cell receptor (beta chain). The antigen remains undetermined. The record originates from a study of long-term antiretroviral therapy in people with HIV. Points from the study as a whole: Although diversity increased after ART, it remained lower than in transplant donor controls.

Sequencing used immunoSEQ v3.0 at survey level. The table came from immunoSEQ multiplex PCR; TCRdb's copy has only in-frame clones and leaves some out. The data hold about 16,000 clones, with around 85% observed a single time. The source of this sequence is a young man with HIV. Sequenced material: unsorted PBMCs, taken less than 1.3 years before starting antiretroviral therapy.

As DNA, the CDR3 is TGTGCCACCAACCCCTACAGGGTCGGCACCGGGGAGCTGTTTTTT. It specifies CATNPYRVGTGELFF. This chain uses TRBV27 with TRBJ2-2, with D tentatively TRBD1 (6 bases). CDR3 size: 15 residues. In germline, CDR1 is MNHEY, CDR2 SMNVEV (reference sequence). V was trimmed by 10 bases and J by 4 bases, leaving 19 bases between them.